This T cell receptor beta chain was found in a study of beta chain features in type 1 diabetes. Regarding the study as a whole: In all four CD4+ subsets, TCRB CDR3 length was significantly, moderately reduced in type 1 diabetes.

Expressed TCRB transcripts were sequenced because the entire RNA isolate underwent reverse transcription. The repertoire was sequenced with immunoSEQ multiplex PCR; TCRdb's copy has only in-frame clones and lacks some. The sample includes under 500,000 clones, approximately 28% of them seen just once. The sample holds a few counts of this clone. What it recognizes is unknown. Sorting that relied on CD45RO/CCR7/CD25/CD127/CD95/CD27 yielded CD4+ naive, central memory, regulatory and stem cell-like memory cells. V gave up 4 bases and J gave up 0 bases, with 10 bases separating them. This CDR3 region has 15 residues. Germline CDR1 and CDR2: SGDLS and YYNGEE.

This sequence joins TRBV9 and TRBJ2-2; tentative D call: TRBD2 (6 bases). The specimen sequenced was naive CD4+ T cells from blood. The source of this sequence is a man aged 18 to 30 in good health. The CDR3 region has the DNA TGTGCCAGCAGCTTGGGACTCACGAACACCGGGGAGCTGTTTTTT. Translated: CASSLGLTNTGELFF.